These T cell receptor beta chains were read from a single sample in a study of blood T cell repertoires in COVID-19. Produced via immunoSEQ multiplex PCR; TCRdb's table is partial and in-frame only. The sample contains approximately 150,000 clones, 82% of which appear only once. The specimen was peripheral blood. The receptor set was obtained from an older woman with acute or convalescent COVID-19. The CDR3 runs from the conserved cysteine through the conserved F or W. Fields, in order: D gene, J gene, V gene, clone size, CDR3 protein, CDR3 DNA. D genes are given only for firm matches. The size of a clone is reported for some rows only, either as once, few or many, or as a class for expanded clones.

. TRBJ2-5 TRBV19 . CASQDQETQYF TGTGCCAGTCAGGACCAAGAGACCCAGTACTTC
. TRBJ2-2 TRBV5-6 many CASSLLSITGELFF TGTGCCAGCAGCTTGTTGAGTATCACCGGGGAGCTGTTTTTT
. TRBJ1-4 TRBV19 once CASSSAGRNEKLFF TGTGCCAGTAGTTCGGCAGGGAGGAATGAAAAACTGTTTTTT
. TRBJ1-5 TRBV15 . CATSRDPGESNQPQHF TGTGCCACCAGCAGAGATCCCGGAGAGAGCAATCAGCCCCAGCATTTT
. TRBJ1-6 TRBV5-6 . CASSPRGSSYNSPLHF TGTGCCAGCAGCCCCAGGGGTAGCTCCTATAATTCACCCCTCCACTTT
TRBD1 TRBJ2-6 TRBV3-1/TRBV3-2 once CASSRRDRVLSGANVLTF TGTGCCAGCAGCCGGCGGGACAGGGTTCTCTCTGGGGCCAACGTCCTGACTTTC
TRBD1 TRBJ1-6 TRBV11-2 . CASSEDRVQSPLHF TGTGCCAGCAGCGAGGACAGGGTCCAATCACCCCTCCACTTT
. TRBJ1-1 TRBV18 . CASFISGNTEAFF TGTGCCAGCTTTATCTCCGGGAACACTGAAGCTTTCTTT
. TRBJ1-2 TRBV24-1 . CATSGPGRGGYGYTF TGTGCCACCAGTGGCCCAGGGAGGGGCGGCTATGGCTACACCTTC
TRBD1 TRBJ1-1 TRBV30 . CAWSEDRVTEAFF TGTGCCTGGAGTGAGGACAGGGTGACTGAAGCTTTCTTT
TRBD1 TRBJ2-1 TRBV11-3 . CASSPGQVHWDEQFF TGTGCCAGCAGCCCGGGACAGGTCCATTGGGATGAGCAGTTCTTC
. TRBJ2-5 TRBV4-2 . CASSLRSAGETQYF TGTGCCAGCAGCCTCCGCTCCGCGGGGGAGACCCAGTACTTC
. TRBJ1-2 TRBV28 . CASSLGRPKSYGYTF TGTGCCAGCAGTTTAGGGCGCCCAAAGTCCTATGGCTACACCTTC
TRBD2 TRBJ2-7 TRBV29-1 few CSVGGTSGGYEQYF TGCAGCGTTGGCGGGACTAGCGGGGGATACGAGCAGTACTTC
. TRBJ1-5 TRBV28 . CASSFSGNGQPQHF TGTGCCAGCAGTTTCTCAGGGAATGGTCAGCCCCAGCATTTT
TRBD1 TRBJ2-5 TRBV5-1 . CASSFQGAGQETQYF TGCGCCAGCAGCTTTCAGGGGGCCGGACAAGAGACCCAGTACTTC
. TRBJ1-3 TRBV6-1 . CASSEMAHAGNTIYF TGTGCCAGCAGTGAAATGGCCCACGCCGGAAACACCATATATTTT
. TRBJ2-3 TRBV7-2 once CASSLGRGDTQYF TGTGCCAGCAGCTTAGGAAGGGGAGATACGCAGTATTTT
. TRBJ2-2 TRBV5-1 . CATRPGADAGELFF TGCGCCACCAGGCCTGGGGCGGATGCCGGGGAGCTGTTTTTT
TRBD1 TRBJ1-5 TRBV19 . CASRRTGTYSNQPQHF TGTGCCAGTAGGAGGACAGGCACCTATAGCAATCAGCCCCAGCATTTT
. TRBJ1-5 TRBV7-2 few CASSLRSQGRSNQPQHF TGTGCCAGCAGCTTAAGGTCACAGGGCCGTAGCAATCAGCCCCAGCATTTT
. TRBJ2-2 TRBV5-1 many CASSWAAGELFF TGCGCCAGCAGCTGGGCAGCCGGGGAGCTGTTTTTT
TRBD2 TRBJ2-4 TRBV5-1 few CASSPGTSGTGGIQYF TGCGCCAGCAGCCCGGGGACTAGCGGGACTGGGGGCATTCAGTACTTC
. TRBJ1-3 TRBV7-8 . CASSLSDSTGNTIYF TGTGCCAGCAGCTTGTCGGACTCAACTGGAAACACCATATATTTT
TRBD1 TRBJ1-2 TRBV6-5 few CASNDRGRDYGYTF TGTGCCAGCAACGACAGGGGGCGGGACTATGGCTACACCTTC
. TRBJ2-6 TRBV9 once CASSVEGEVTGANVLTF TGTGCCAGCAGCGTAGAGGGGGAAGTCACTGGGGCCAACGTCCTGACTTTC
TRBD2 TRBJ2-1 TRBV19 . CASSIRAGGSEQFF TGTGCCAGTAGTATTAGAGCGGGAGGGAGTGAGCAGTTCTTC
. TRBJ1-2 TRBV6-5 . CASIPRTRGNYGYTF TGTGCCAGCATACCGCGAACCCGGGGGAACTATGGCTACACCTTC
TRBD1 TRBJ1-2 TRBV12-3/TRBV12-4 . CASSFIQGNGYTF TGTGCCAGCAGTTTTATACAGGGGAATGGCTACACCTTC
. TRBJ1-4 TRBV29-1 . CSVESQSEKLFF TGCAGCGTTGAGTCCCAGTCTGAAAAACTGTTTTTT
TRBD1 TRBJ2-3 TRBV5-1 . CASRAQGAGTDTQYF TGCGCCAGCAGGGCCCAGGGGGCCGGCACAGATACGCAGTATTTT
TRBD1 TRBJ2-3 TRBV7-3 . CASSSQGFRTDTQYF TGTGCCAGCAGCTCACAGGGGTTTCGAACAGATACGCAGTATTTT
. TRBJ1-4 TRBV18 few CASSQGAEINEKLFF TGTGCCAGCTCCCAAGGGGCAGAAATCAATGAAAAACTGTTTTTT
TRBD1 TRBJ1-2 TRBV18 . CASSPNLGQGSNYGYTF TGTGCCAGCTCACCAAATTTGGGACAGGGATCTAACTATGGCTACACCTTC
. TRBJ2-2 TRBV6-2/TRBV6-3 . CASSLEGPIIGELFF TGTGCCAGCAGCTTGGAGGGCCCGATAATCGGGGAGCTGTTTTTT
TRBD1 TRBJ1-2 TRBV5-4 few CASSLGQGDGYTF TGTGCCAGCAGCTTGGGACAGGGTGATGGCTACACCTTC
TRBD1 TRBJ2-4 TRBV7-8 once CASSLDRTNGQAKNIQYF TGTGCCAGCAGCTTGGACAGGACCAACGGCCAAGCCAAAAACATTCAGTACTTC
TRBD2 TRBJ2-1 TRBV11-2 . CASNLRGDGGLANEQFF TGTGCCAGCAACTTGCGTGGGGATGGGGGACTAGCTAATGAGCAGTTCTTC
. TRBJ2-5 TRBV18 . CASSSSRASETQYF TGTGCCAGCTCATCGTCCCGGGCTAGCGAGACCCAGTACTTC
TRBD1 TRBJ1-2 TRBV5-1 medium-sized CASKTGTGQLTYGYTF TGCGCCAGCAAAACCGGGACAGGCCAGCTGACGTATGGCTACACCTTC
. TRBJ1-2 TRBV7-2 once CASSRPTRDNYGYTF TGTGCCAGCAGCCGGCCTACCAGGGATAACTATGGCTACACCTTC
TRBD2 TRBJ2-7 TRBV19 . CASRPGTREYEQYF TGTGCCAGTAGACCCGGGACTAGAGAATACGAGCAGTACTTC
TRBD1 TRBJ2-4 TRBV18 . CASSPLGQGANPKNIQYF TGTGCCAGCTCACCCTTGGGACAGGGGGCGAACCCCAAAAACATTCAGTACTTC
. TRBJ2-2 TRBV27 . CASSLTVNTGELFF TGTGCCAGCAGTTTAACGGTAAACACCGGGGAGCTGTTTTTT